This is a list of T cell receptor beta chains from one sample in a study of a mutant IDH1 vaccine in newly diagnosed glioma. Sequencing used immunoSEQ multiplex PCR; TCRdb keeps in-frame clones, though not all of them. This sample has around 30,000 clones; roughly 90% occur once, and the top ten carry 2% to 3%. No cognate antigen is known for these TCRs. The sequenced sample was PBMCs, obtained from a glioma patient whose treatment included an IDH1 peptide vaccine. Every receptor here comes from a man aged 40-55 years with glioma. Each CDR3 is given with its conserved first and last residue. A D gene is named only where the DNA matches it firmly. Clone size is not always given. Where it is, it says once, few, many or a class for expanded clones.

d_gene,abundance,v_gene,j_gene,CDR3aa,CDR3nt
.,.,TRBV28,TRBJ2-1,CASRERLRGHEQFF,TGTGCCAGCAGGGAAAGGCTGAGGGGTCATGAGCAGTTCTTC
.,.,TRBV27,TRBJ2-1,CASSFGGGVSYNEQFF,TGTGCCAGCAGTTTCGGCGGCGGAGTCTCCTACAATGAGCAGTTCTTC
.,.,TRBV4-2,TRBJ1-5,CASSQVMNQPQHF,TGTGCCAGCAGCCAAGTGATGAATCAGCCCCAGCATTTT
TRBD1,.,TRBV5-1,TRBJ1-2,CASSRTGDNYGYTF,TGCGCCAGCAGCCGGACAGGGGACAACTATGGCTACACCTTC
TRBD2,.,TRBV10-3,TRBJ2-1,CAISESKRGGYNEQFF,TGTGCCATCAGTGAGTCGAAACGGGGGGGCTACAATGAGCAGTTCTTC
.,.,TRBV7-2,TRBJ2-2,CASSLRSANTGELFF,TGTGCCAGCAGCTTACGCAGCGCGAACACCGGGGAGCTGTTTTTT
TRBD2,.,TRBV28,TRBJ2-7,CASSLGGAPTYEQYF,TGTGCCAGCAGTTTGGGAGGGGCTCCTACCTACGAGCAGTACTTC
.,.,TRBV30,TRBJ1-1,CAWSVGVDTEAFF,TGTGCCTGGAGTGTAGGGGTAGACACTGAAGCTTTCTTT
.,.,TRBV6-4,TRBJ2-1,CASSDSWSSYNEQFF,TGTGCCAGCAGTGACTCTTGGAGCTCCTACAATGAGCAGTTCTTC
.,.,TRBV20-1,TRBJ2-5,CSAGRETQYF,TGCAGTGCTGGACGGGAGACCCAGTACTTC
.,.,TRBV2,TRBJ2-5,CASRGPVHF,TGTGCCAGCAGGGGCCCGGTGCACTTC
TRBD1,.,TRBV28,TRBJ1-5,CATLVGGRNQPQHF,TGTGCCACGCTTGTAGGGGGCAGAAATCAGCCCCAGCATTTT
.,.,TRBV4-1,TRBJ2-3,CASSSRRTQYF,TGCGCCAGCAGCAGCCGGAGGACGCAGTATTTT
TRBD2,.,TRBV5-1,TRBJ2-5,CASSWPAGGLQETQYF,TGCGCCAGCAGCTGGCCAGCGGGGGGGCTCCAAGAGACCCAGTACTTC
.,once,TRBV4-1,TRBJ1-5,CASSQDTIQVLNQPQHF,TGCGCCAGCAGCCAAGATACGATACAGGTGCTCAATCAGCCCCAGCATTTT
.,once,TRBV5-1,TRBJ1-2,CASSSQDNYGYTF,TGCGCCAGCAGCTCCCAGGATAACTATGGCTACACCTTC
.,.,TRBV30,TRBJ1-2,CAWSSGTENYGYTF,TGTGCCTGGAGTTCCGGAACCGAAAACTATGGCTACACCTTC
.,.,TRBV29-1,TRBJ2-7,CSVLKLVDRAYEQYF,TGCAGCGTATTGAAACTCGTGGACAGAGCCTACGAGCAGTACTTC
.,.,TRBV4-1,TRBJ1-6,CASSQVGAPEGTLHF,TGCGCCAGCAGCCAAGTAGGGGCGCCGGAGGGGACCCTCCACTTT
TRBD2,once,TRBV30,TRBJ2-3,CAWSRFSGGTTDTQYF,TGTGCCTGGAGTAGGTTTAGCGGGGGGACGACAGATACGCAGTATTTT
.,.,TRBV6-5,TRBJ1-1,CASSYSGGDTEAFF,TGTGCCAGCAGTTACTCGGGGGGCGACACTGAAGCTTTCTTT
TRBD1,.,TRBV20-1,TRBJ1-1,CSARGQNEAFF,TGCAGTGCTAGGGGACAGAATGAAGCTTTCTTT
TRBD1,.,TRBV28,TRBJ1-1,CASSLTGWDTEAFF,TGTGCCAGCAGTTTGACAGGGTGGGACACTGAAGCTTTCTTT